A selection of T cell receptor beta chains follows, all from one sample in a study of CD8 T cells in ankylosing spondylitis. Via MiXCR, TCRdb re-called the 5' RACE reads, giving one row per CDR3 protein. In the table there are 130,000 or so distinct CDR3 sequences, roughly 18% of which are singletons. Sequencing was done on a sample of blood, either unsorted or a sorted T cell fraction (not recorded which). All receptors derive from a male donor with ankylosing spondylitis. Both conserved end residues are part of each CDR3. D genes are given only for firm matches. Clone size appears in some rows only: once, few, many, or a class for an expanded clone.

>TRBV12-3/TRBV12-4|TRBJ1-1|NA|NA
TGTGCCAGCAGCCAAGGGGGGGGAGCTTTCTTT
CASSQGGGAFF
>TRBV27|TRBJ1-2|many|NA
TGTGCCAGCAGTTTAGGCCTAAACTATGGCTACACCTTC
CASSLGLNYGYTF
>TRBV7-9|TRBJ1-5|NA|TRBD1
TGTGCCAGCAGCTTGGTCCAGGGGGCAGGAGATCAGCCCCAGCATTTT
CASSLVQGAGDQPQHF
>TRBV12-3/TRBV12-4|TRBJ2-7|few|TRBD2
TGTGCCAGCAGCCATCGGACTAGCCCCTACGAGCAGTACTTC
CASSHRTSPYEQYF
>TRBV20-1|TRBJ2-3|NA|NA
TGCAGTGCTAGAGATCATATCGCAGGTCTAACAGATACGCAGTATTTT
CSARDHIAGLTDTQYF
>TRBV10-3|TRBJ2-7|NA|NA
TGTGCCGGGCCCAGCGGCGAGCAGTACTTC
CAGPSGEQYF
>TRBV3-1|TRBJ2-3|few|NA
TGTGCCAGCAGCCAAGAGCTGGATAGCACAGATACGCAGTATTTT
CASSQELDSTDTQYF
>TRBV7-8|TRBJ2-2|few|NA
TGTGCCAGCAGGTTGGGTGTCCAGGGGCTGTTTTTT
CASRLGVQGLFF
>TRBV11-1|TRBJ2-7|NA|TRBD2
TGTGCCAGCAGCTTAGTGGGACTAGCGGGAGGTGTGACCTACGAGCAGTACTTC
CASSLVGLAGGVTYEQYF
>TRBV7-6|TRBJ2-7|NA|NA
TGTGCCAGCAGCTTTAGCCGAACCTCACACTACGAGCAGTACTTC
CASSFSRTSHYEQYF
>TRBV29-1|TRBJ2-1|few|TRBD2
TGCAGCGTTCGAGGCGGGACTAGCGGTTACAATGAGCAGTTCTTC
CSVRGGTSGYNEQFF
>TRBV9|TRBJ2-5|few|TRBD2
TGTGCCAGCAGCATACTAGCGGGAGCGGCGGAGACCCAGTACTTC
CASSILAGAAETQYF